One and the same sample provided the 11 T cell receptor beta chains below, sequenced in a study of T cells in narcolepsy. The table came from immunoSEQ multiplex PCR; TCRdb's copy has only in-frame clones and leaves some out. The sample has approximately 25,000 clones; just over 60% are singletons. The sequenced sample consisted of memory (CD45RA-) CD4+ T cells from blood. All receptors come from a human donor in good health.

As to this clone: Other DNA sequences in this specimen translate into the identical CDR3. This chain joins TRBV18 and TRBJ1-4; D is possibly TRBD1 (6 bases). This CDR3 region has 15 residues. CDR1 and CDR2 from the germline V gene are KGHSH and LQKENI. Trimming took off 5 bases at V and 2 bases at J, with 12 bases between the two ends. CDR3 loop: CASSSTGSTNEKLFF. The CDR3 region has the DNA TGTGCCAGCTCATCTACAGGGTCGACTAATGAAAAACTGTTTTTT.

This chain joins TRBV30 and TRBJ1-2, with D possibly matching TRBD1 (6 bases). The CDR3 runs to 12 residues. Trimming stripped 7 bases from V and 6 bases from J, with 15 bases between. In germline, CDR1 is GTSNPN, CDR2 SVGIG (reference sequence). The chain's CDR3 is CALNRVVDGYTF. In DNA form, the CDR3 reads TGTGCCTTAAACAGGGTCGTGGATGGCTACACCTTC.

The rearrangement links TRBV14 to TRBJ1-4, with a possible D match to TRBD1 (5 bases). V gave up 1 base and J gave up 12 bases, with 6 bases separating them. Germline V gene sequence: CDR1 SGHDN, CDR2 FVKESK. The CDR3 is made up of 11 amino acids. As DNA, the CDR3 is TGTGCCAGCAGCCAAGGGGGGGAACTGTTTTTT. As protein: CASSQGGELFF.

This clone was seen a single time. CDR3 amino acids: CAWGLGDLQPQHF. CDR3 sequence (DNA): TGTGCCTGGGGCTTAGGGGACCTTCAGCCCCAGCATTTT. The chain is built from TRBV30 and TRBJ1-5, with D perhaps matching TRBD1 (5 bases). The CDR3 runs to 13 residues. The V gene lost 5 bases and the J gene lost 6 bases, with 14 bases spanning the gap. CDR1 and CDR2 from the germline V gene are GTSNPN and SVGIG (reference sequence).

The chain has TRBV6-6 and TRBJ1-5, with D possibly being TRBD1 (6 bases). Trimming took 7 bases from V and 4 from J, leaving 20 bases between them. This CDR3 has 16 amino acids. Germline V gives CDR1 MNHNY, CDR2 SVGAGI (reference sequence). CDR3 DNA: TGTGCCAGCACATCAGGGGCGGGAAGGGAAAATCAGCCCCAGCATTTT. Its protein product is CASTSGAGRENQPQHF.

The J gene is TRBJ1-5, the V gene TRBV28; TRBD1 might be the D (5 bases). Germline loops: CDR1 MDHEN, CDR2 SYDVKM. Trimming pared 3 bases from V and 6 bases from J, leaving 24 bases between. The length of the CDR3 is 18 residues. The CDR3 sequence is CASSFISGLEGRIQPQHF. CDR3 DNA sequence: TGTGCCAGCAGTTTTATCTCCGGCCTGGAGGGGAGAATTCAGCCCCAGCATTTT.

The chain recombines TRBV4-2 with TRBJ1-1; D possibly corresponds to TRBD1 (5 bases). The CDR3 contains 14 residues. The V gene lost 0 bases and the J gene lost 3 bases, with 8 bases spanning the gap. CDR1 LGHNA and CDR2 YNFKEQ come from the germline V gene. Here the CDR3 DNA reads TGTGCCAGCAGCCAAGATCCCAGGGACACTGAAGCTTTCTTT. Its translation: CASSQDPRDTEAFF.

This clone occurred a few times. The V and J genes are TRBV5-1 and TRBJ1-1; no reliable D call. This CDR3 is built from 14 residues. With 6 bases removed from V and 3 bases from J, the gap between germline ends came to 15 bases. In germline, CDR1 is SGHRS, CDR2 YFSETQ. The CDR3 spells CASNDGSVYTEAFF. As DNA, the CDR3 is TGCGCCAGCAACGATGGAAGTGTTTACACTGAAGCTTTCTTT.

This chain joins TRBV29-1 and TRBJ2-7; 9 nucleotides agree with TRBD1. The ends lost 6 bases at V and 3 bases at J; junction bases unmatched: 6. The CDR3 spans 13 residues. Germline CDR1 is SQVTM and CDR2 is ANQGSEA. The CDR3 reads CSVATGGNYEQYF. For the CDR3, the DNA is TGCAGCGTCGCGACAGGGGGAAACTACGAGCAGTACTTC.

J is TRBJ1-4 and V is TRBV4-3; D is undetermined. Germline loops: CDR1 LGHNA, CDR2 YSLEER. The V end lost 0 bases, the J end lost 7 bases, and 15 bases lay between the germline ends. The CDR3 covers 16 residues. CDR3 nucleotide sequence: TGCGCCAGCAGCCAAGAAGTGGTTCGGCAGTCTGAAAAACTGTTTTTT. It codes for CASSQEVVRQSEKLFF.

Details on this clone: Since no conserved phenylalanine or tryptophan closes the CDR3, a read error is the likely cause. This chain joins TRBV2 and TRBJ1-1; D remains ambiguous. Germline CDR1 SNHLY, CDR2 FYNNEI. The CDR3 length is 12 residues. The ends were cut back, 3 bases at V and 9 bases at J, with 11 bases in the middle. CDR3 in amino acids: CASSEGSYQAFL. CDR3 nucleotides: TGTGCCAGCAGTGAGGGGTCCTATCAAGCTTTCCTT.